This T cell receptor (beta chain) originates from a study of human T cells and chemical hapten exposure. Study-wide background: Investigators sensitized roughly 2 cm by roughly 2 cm of upper inner arm skin with 2% DPC. Recorded diagnoses among the mostly female patients were alopecia areata, totalis or universalis.

This sample's time point: pre-sensitization, week 0. This sample's treatment: therapeutic diphenylcyclopropenone sensitization with weekly scalp DPC. Per the original data handling: A typical sample had roughly 96,000 TCRs, with roughly 20,000 to 700,000 overall. Each CDR3 protein is one row after TCRdb ran MiXCR on the RACE reads. The V and J calls reflect TCRdb's pipeline rather than the authors' work. The top ten hold 0.9% to 1.5% of the sample, which has fewer than 350,000 distinct CDR3 sequences, approximately 8% seen once. This receptor was obtained from a man younger than 30 with alopecia areata. Some clones in this sample may be carry-over from other donors' samples. The source material was whole blood, sampled in connection with sensitization to the hapten diphenylcyclopropenone (DPC).

The CDR3 reads CASRQGAGSTDTQYF. The CDR3 nucleotides read TGTGCCAGCAGACAGGGGGCCGGTAGCACAGATACGCAGTATTTT. J is TRBJ2-3 and V is TRBV12-3 or TRBV12-4; 9 positions match TRBD1. The CDR3 loop spans 15 amino acids. J gave up 0 bases and V 6 bases, and 4 bases lay outside the gene matches.